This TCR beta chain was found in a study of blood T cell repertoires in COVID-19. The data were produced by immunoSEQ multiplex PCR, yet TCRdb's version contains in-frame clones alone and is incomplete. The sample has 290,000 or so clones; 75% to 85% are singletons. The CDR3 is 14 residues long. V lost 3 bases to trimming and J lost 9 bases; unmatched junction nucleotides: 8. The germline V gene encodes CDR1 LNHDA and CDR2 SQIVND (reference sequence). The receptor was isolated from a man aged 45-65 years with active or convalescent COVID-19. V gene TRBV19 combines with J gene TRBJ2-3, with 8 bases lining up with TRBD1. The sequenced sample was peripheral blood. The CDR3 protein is CASSIPGTGATQYF. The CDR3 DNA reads TGTGCCAGTAGTATTCCCGGGACAGGCGCAACGCAGTATTTT.